The rows below give T cell receptor beta chains drawn from one sample of a study of blood T cell repertoires in COVID-19. Profiling relied on immunoSEQ multiplex PCR, and the TCRdb table lists in-frame clones only, not all of them. The repertoire holds 120,000 to 150,000 clones, with about four fifths as singletons. The specimen sequenced was peripheral blood. Source of these receptors: a woman of 80 years or more in a cohort sampled during active or convalescent COVID-19. The CDR3 runs from the conserved cysteine through the conserved F or W. The order of the fields is V gene, clone size, D gene, J gene, CDR3 DNA, CDR3 protein. D genes are given only for firm matches. Part of the rows lack a size; the others show once, few, many or a class for expanded clones.

V: TRBV7-3
size: NA
D: NA
J: TRBJ1-6
DNA: TGTGCCAGCAGCTCGACAGTTGGTTCACCCCTCCACTTT
CDR3: CASSSTVGSPLHF

V: TRBV6-2/TRBV6-3
size: few
D: NA
J: TRBJ1-3
DNA: TGTGCCAGCAGTACTTACCGAGGACAAAACTCTGGAAACACCATATATTTT
CDR3: CASSTYRGQNSGNTIYF

V: TRBV3-1/TRBV3-2
size: NA
D: TRBD1
J: TRBJ1-4
DNA: TGTGCCAGCAGCCAAGATTGGAGGACAGGGGGTAATGAAAAACTGTTTTTT
CDR3: CASSQDWRTGGNEKLFF

V: TRBV18
size: NA
D: NA
J: TRBJ1-2
DNA: TGTGCCAGCTCACGGGACTCTGGGCGCTACACCTTC
CDR3: CASSRDSGRYTF

V: TRBV18
size: NA
D: TRBD1
J: TRBJ1-6
DNA: TGTGCCAGCTCACCGACAGGGGGGACGTGGGGGTCACCCCTCCACTTT
CDR3: CASSPTGGTWGSPLHF

V: TRBV4-1
size: NA
D: NA
J: TRBJ2-5
DNA: TGCGCCAGCAGCCAAGAAATTGGCTTTGGTCTAGCGAAAGAGACCCAGTACTTC
CDR3: CASSQEIGFGLAKETQYF

V: TRBV19
size: NA
D: NA
J: TRBJ1-3
DNA: TGTGCCAGTAGTGAGAACTCTGGAAACACCATATATTTT
CDR3: CASSENSGNTIYF

V: TRBV4-1
size: NA
D: NA
J: TRBJ2-2
DNA: TGCGCCAGCAGCCGAATCGGGGATGGGGTCGGGGAGCTGTTTTTT
CDR3: CASSRIGDGVGELFF

V: TRBV7-9
size: NA
D: NA
J: TRBJ2-2
DNA: TGTGCCAGCAGCCCCTGGAGGGACACCGGGGAGCTGTTTTTT
CDR3: CASSPWRDTGELFF

V: TRBV7-2
size: NA
D: NA
J: TRBJ2-5
DNA: TGTGCCAGCAGCTTAGCCTGGGCGGGGGCGATGGGGACCCAGTACTTC
CDR3: CASSLAWAGAMGTQYF

V: TRBV10-2
size: NA
D: NA
J: TRBJ1-4
DNA: TGCGCCAGCAGTCACCAGGGAGGTAATGAAAAACTGTTTTTT
CDR3: CASSHQGGNEKLFF

V: TRBV29-1
size: few
D: TRBD1
J: TRBJ2-1
DNA: TGCAGCGTTGGGTTGAGGGGGCTTCGTGAGCAGTTCTTC
CDR3: CSVGLRGLREQFF

V: TRBV6-5
size: once
D: NA
J: TRBJ1-1
DNA: TGTGCCAGCAGTTATAGTTTGAACACTGAAGCTTTCTTT
CDR3: CASSYSLNTEAFF

V: TRBV5-4
size: NA
D: NA
J: TRBJ2-1
DNA: TGTGCCAGCAGCTCGACTTACACTGAGCAGTTCTTC
CDR3: CASSSTYTEQFF

V: TRBV2
size: NA
D: NA
J: TRBJ2-3
DNA: TGTGCCAGCACCGAGGTACGGACTAGCACAGATACGCAGTATTTT
CDR3: CASTEVRTSTDTQYF

V: TRBV28
size: NA
D: TRBD1
J: TRBJ1-2
DNA: TGTGCCAGCAGACCAGGGGGCGCGGGGTCCGGCTACACCTTC
CDR3: CASRPGGAGSGYTF

V: TRBV28
size: NA
D: NA
J: TRBJ1-3
DNA: TGTGCCAGCAGTTTGATAGGGGGTCCCCCTGGAAACACCATATATTTT
CDR3: CASSLIGGPPGNTIYF

V: TRBV28
size: NA
D: NA
J: TRBJ2-3
DNA: TGTGCCAGCAGTCCGACAGGACCCACAGATACGCAGTATTTT
CDR3: CASSPTGPTDTQYF

V: TRBV21-1
size: NA
D: NA
J: TRBJ2-3
DNA: TGTGCCAGCAGCAAACGGCCGGACTACAGCATAGATACGCAGTATTTT
CDR3: CASSKRPDYSIDTQYF

V: TRBV5-1
size: NA
D: NA
J: TRBJ1-3
DNA: TGCGCCAGCAGCTTGGGGTCCACGGCTGGAAACACCATATATTTT
CDR3: CASSLGSTAGNTIYF

V: TRBV2
size: NA
D: NA
J: TRBJ2-1
DNA: TGTGCCAGCAGTGAAGAACGGGGCAATGAGCAGTTCTTC
CDR3: CASSEERGNEQFF

V: TRBV27
size: NA
D: TRBD1
J: TRBJ2-7
DNA: TGTGCCAGCAGCCCCGGGACAGGGGACGAGCAGTACTTC
CDR3: CASSPGTGDEQYF

V: TRBV23-1
size: NA
D: NA
J: TRBJ2-7
DNA: TGCGCCAGCATTGCCCGCAGATACGAGCAGTACTTC
CDR3: CASIARRYEQYF

V: TRBV3-1/TRBV3-2
size: NA
D: TRBD2
J: TRBJ2-1
DNA: TGTGCCAGCAGCCGCGGACTAGCGGGGGACAATGAGCAGTTCTTC
CDR3: CASSRGLAGDNEQFF

V: TRBV11-3
size: once
D: NA
J: TRBJ2-1
DNA: TGTGCCAGCAGCATTAGCGGCTCAAGGAACAATGAGCAGTTCTTC
CDR3: CASSISGSRNNEQFF

V: TRBV6-2/TRBV6-3
size: NA
D: NA
J: TRBJ2-5
DNA: TGTGCCAGCAGACCTGGGGGGTTGGAGACCCAGTACTTC
CDR3: CASRPGGLETQYF

V: TRBV6-2/TRBV6-3
size: NA
D: TRBD1
J: TRBJ1-5
DNA: TGTGCCAGCAGTCCCCGGGGGACAGGGTTCAATCAGCCCCAGCATTTT
CDR3: CASSPRGTGFNQPQHF

V: TRBV2
size: NA
D: NA
J: TRBJ1-1
DNA: TGTGCCAGCAGCCTCGGTCGGTCGAACACTGAAGCTTTCTTT
CDR3: CASSLGRSNTEAFF

V: TRBV18
size: NA
D: NA
J: TRBJ1-4
DNA: TGTGCCAGCTCACCAGGACCGGGGGAAAAACTGTTTTTT
CDR3: CASSPGPGEKLFF

V: TRBV4-1
size: NA
D: TRBD1
J: TRBJ1-1
DNA: TGCGCCAGCAGCCCGACAGGGACCCACATGAACACTGAAGCTTTCTTT
CDR3: CASSPTGTHMNTEAFF

V: TRBV6-5
size: NA
D: TRBD1
J: TRBJ1-6
DNA: TGTGCCAGCAGTATGAGGGGGCCGGGTAATTCACCCCTCCACTTT
CDR3: CASSMRGPGNSPLHF